These 28 T cell receptor beta chains were sequenced from one sample in a study of radiotherapy plus CTLA-4 blockade in lung cancer. TCRdb's table, derived via immunoSEQ multiplex PCR, lists solely in-frame clones and lacks some. Among about 62,000 clones listed, 76% were seen once. Source: peripheral blood, taken from a patient treated with radiotherapy plus ipilimumab. Receptors were obtained from a human donor with non-small cell lung cancer who had a complete response to radiotherapy plus ipilimumab.

The chain has TRBV6-5 and TRBJ2-1; a possible D gene is TRBD1 (5 bases). Looked up from germline, CDR1 is MNHEY and CDR2 is SVGAGI. The CDR3 spans 16 residues. V lost 4 bases to trimming and J lost 0 bases, with 13 bases between them. The CDR3 DNA reads TGTGCCAGCAGTTCCGACAGATCGAGCTCCTACAATGAGCAGTTCTTC. It codes for CASSSDRSSSYNEQFF.

This clone occurred once. The rearrangement uses TRBV7-6 and TRBJ2-7, with 10 bases that match TRBD1. The CDR3 is 18 residues long. The ends lost 2 bases at V and 6 bases at J; junction bases unmatched: 16. Per germline, CDR1 SGHVS and CDR2 FNYEAQ. CDR3 DNA sequence: TGTGCCAGCAGCTTAACCCCAACACGACAGGGGGCAGTTGTCGAGCAGTACTTC. This gives the protein CASSLTPTRQGAVVEQYF.

The J gene is TRBJ2-5, the V gene TRBV7-2, with 8 positions matching TRBD2. The DNA matches TRBJ2-7 better at its end, which makes the J call doubtful. The CDR3 covers 15 residues. Germline V gene lookup returns CDR1 SGHTA and CDR2 FQGNSA. CDR3 loop: CASSDSGTSSYEQYF. The DNA of the CDR3 is TGTGCCAGCAGCGATAGCGGGACCAGCTCCTACGAGCAGTACTTC.

CDR3 amino acids: CATSRAEDRLLKTQYF. The CDR3 nucleotides read TGTGCCACCAGCAGAGCCGAAGACAGGCTCCTGAAGACCCAGTACTTC. The chain joins TRBV15 to TRBJ2-5, with a tentative D call TRBD1 (6 bases). This CDR3 has 16 amino acids. Trimming removed 1 base at V and 6 bases at J, with 18 bases between. Germline V gene lookup returns CDR1 LNHNV and CDR2 YYDKDF (reference sequence).

The V and J genes are TRBV10-1 and TRBJ2-3, with 7 nucleotides matching TRBD2. The germline V gene has CDR1 WNHNN and CDR2 SYGVQD (reference sequence). The CDR3 has 18 residues. Trimming took 6 bases from V and 0 from J; bases not matched to a gene: 15. This CDR3 is CASSDVGRGGNSTDTQYF. The CDR3 DNA sequence: TGCGCCAGCAGCGACGTAGGCCGGGGAGGGAATAGCACAGATACGCAGTATTTT.

The chain joins TRBV18 to TRBJ2-1; TRBD1 aligns across 10 bases. The junction had 9 bases not matched to a gene; V was cut back by 1 base and J by 6 bases. The CDR3 covers 17 residues. Looked up from germline, CDR1 is KGHSH and CDR2 is LQKENI. CDR3 protein: CASSPQDRGFLGNEQFF. The CDR3 region has the DNA TGTGCCAGCTCACCACAGGACAGGGGGTTCCTGGGCAATGAGCAGTTCTTC. The variable domain in full, with the rest retrieved from reference TRBV18 and TRBJ2-1, is NAGVMQNPRHLVRRRGQEARLRCSPMKGHSHVYWYRQLPEEGLKFMVYLQKENIIDESGMPKERFSAEFPKEGPSILRIQQVVRGDSAAYFCASSPQDRGFLGNEQFFGPGTRLTVL.

This clone was observed once. The chain employs TRBV5-1 and TRBJ2-5; D perhaps matches TRBD1 (5 bases). The CDR3 runs 13 residues. From germline, CDR1 is SGHRS and CDR2 YFSETQ. Trimming took off 1 base at V and 5 bases at J, with 9 bases between the two ends. As DNA, the CDR3 is TGCGCCAGCAGCTTGAGGGGTTCCGAGACCCAGTACTTC. This codes for CASSLRGSETQYF.

V is TRBV2 and J is TRBJ1-5, with D maybe TRBD1 (6 bases). With 6 bases removed from V and 6 bases from J, the gap between germline ends came to 12 bases. The CDR3 runs 13 residues. The V gene's germline CDR1 is SNHLY and CDR2 FYNNEI. The CDR3 protein is CASRGGARQPQHF. The CDR3 nucleotides are TGTGCCAGCAGGGGGGGGGCACGTCAGCCCCAGCATTTT.

This clone was counted only a few times. This rearrangement joins TRBV19 to TRBJ1-4, with 7 bases fitting TRBD1. The CDR3 consists of 15 residues. The V segment lost 5 bases and the J segment 3 bases; nucleotides outside the gene matches: 6. Per germline, CDR1 LNHDA and CDR2 SQIVND (reference sequence). CDR3 in DNA: TGTGCCAGTAGTCCTACCGGGACAGCTAATGAAAAACTGTTTTTT. It specifies CASSPTGTANEKLFF.

The chain combines TRBV7-6 with TRBJ1-4; 8 nucleotides agree with TRBD1. With 1 base clipped from V and 2 bases from J, the junction kept 9 bases outside the gene matches. The germline V gene has CDR1 SGHVS and CDR2 FNYEAQ. The length of the CDR3 is 18 residues. The CDR3 region is CASSLGAIQGATNEKLFF. The CDR3 coding sequence is TGTGCCAGCAGCTTAGGGGCCATCCAGGGGGCGACTAATGAAAAACTGTTTTTT.

The V and J genes are TRBV11-2 and TRBJ1-3; D uncertain. CDR1 is SGHAT, CDR2 FQNNGV, per germline. V was shortened by 6 bases and J by 0 bases, with 15 bases between the two germline ends. CDR3 length: 16 residues. The CDR3 loop is CASSPWRGSSGNTIYF. The CDR3 DNA sequence: TGTGCCAGCAGTCCCTGGAGAGGCAGCTCTGGAAACACCATATATTTT. Full variable domain (rest looked up from reference TRBV11-2 and TRBJ1-3): EAGVAQSPRYKIIEKRQSVAFWCNPISGHATLYWYQQILGQGPKLLIQFQNNGVVDDSQLPKDRFSAERLKGVDSTLKIQPAKLEDSAVYLCASSPWRGSSGNTIYFGEGSWLTVV.

This clone was seen more than once but under ten times. Written as DNA, the CDR3 is TGTGCCAGCAGCGTCTCACAGGGATTGGGTTCGCTCAATCAGCCCCAGCATTTT. As protein: CASSVSQGLGSLNQPQHF. The chain carries TRBV28 and TRBJ1-5; D is perhaps TRBD1 (6 bases). Trimming cost V 6 bases and J 3 bases, with 24 bases left between them. Germline V lookup: CDR1 MDHEN, CDR2 SYDVKM. The CDR3 is 18 residues long.

The chain links TRBV18 to TRBJ2-2, with 8 bases identical to TRBD1. The length of the CDR3 is 16 residues. In germline, CDR1 is KGHSH, CDR2 LQKENI. Losses at the gene ends were 3 bases for V and 0 bases for J; bases not matched to a gene: 3. The DNA of the CDR3 is TGTGCCAGCTCACCGGGGACAGGAACGAACACCGGGGAGCTGTTTTTT. Translating gives CASSPGTGTNTGELFF. Full variable domain (remainder filled in from reference TRBV18 and TRBJ2-2): NAGVMQNPRHLVRRRGQEARLRCSPMKGHSHVYWYRQLPEEGLKFMVYLQKENIIDESGMPKERFSAEFPKEGPSILRIQQVVRGDSAAYFCASSPGTGTNTGELFFGEGSRLTVL.

In its sample, this clone was seen many times. The rearrangement joins TRBV10-2 to TRBJ2-7; TRBD2 is a possible D gene (5 bases). The germline CDR1 and CDR2 sequences are WSHSY and SAAADI. Trimming pared 2 bases from V and 5 bases from J, leaving 16 bases between. This CDR3 comprises 15 residues. The CDR3 region is CASSEPGREWNEQYF. CDR3 in DNA: TGCGCCAGCAGTGAGCCGGGAAGGGAGTGGAACGAGCAGTACTTC.

This clone came up a few times. The V gene is TRBV19, the J gene TRBJ1-1; D call uncertain. V was clipped by 4 bases and J by 1 base, with 10 bases between them. Germline loops: CDR1 LNHDA, CDR2 SQIVND (reference sequence). This CDR3 region has 14 residues. The CDR3: CASSKGRGNTEAFF. CDR3 in DNA: TGTGCCAGTAGTAAAGGACGGGGGAACACTGAAGCTTTCTTT.

The rearrangement uses TRBV11-2 and TRBJ1-1; no clear D. V lost 6 bases to trimming and J lost 1 base, with 9 bases between them. CDR1 is SGHAT and CDR2 is FQNNGV in the germline V gene. This CDR3 spans 13 amino acids. For the CDR3, the DNA is TGTGCCAGCAGTTATAGAACGAACACTGAAGCTTTCTTT. Its translation: CASSYRTNTEAFF.

The rearrangement uses TRBV4-3 and TRBJ2-7, with D perhaps matching TRBD2 (7 bases). The CDR3 extends over 16 amino acids. From germline, CDR1 is LGHNA and CDR2 YSLEER. The V gene lost 1 base and the J gene lost 2 bases, with 15 bases spanning the gap. CDR3 sequence reads: CASSQGRGAAAYEQYF. The DNA of the CDR3 is TGCGCCAGCAGCCAAGGTCGGGGGGCGGCAGCCTACGAGCAGTACTTC.

The V gene is TRBV4-3, the J gene TRBJ2-3; 9 nucleotides line up with TRBD2. The germline V gene encodes CDR1 LGHNA and CDR2 YSLEER. This CDR3 is 17 amino acids long. Trimming cost V 0 bases and J 5 bases; bases outside gene matches: 9. CDR3 sequence (DNA): TGCGCCAGCAGCCAAGATATTGGGACTAGCATGGGAGATACGCAGTATTTT. Amino acids: CASSQDIGTSMGDTQYF.

V and J are TRBV4-1 and TRBJ2-3; D is ambiguous. CDR3 length: 17 residues. V dropped 0 bases and J dropped 2 bases, with 15 bases sitting between them. The germline gives CDR1 MGHRA, CDR2 YSYEKL. CDR3 region: CASSQDAGNSLTDTQYF. The CDR3 DNA sequence: TGCGCCAGCAGCCAAGATGCAGGAAACTCCCTCACAGATACGCAGTATTTT.

This clone appeared a single time. The chain couples TRBV11-2 to TRBJ2-7; D gene ambiguous. This CDR3 has 12 residues. Per germline, CDR1 SGHAT and CDR2 FQNNGV. The germline V and J ends were trimmed by 0 bases and 7 bases, with 7 bases remaining between them. CDR3 sequence: CASSLELLEQYF. The CDR3 region has the DNA TGTGCCAGCAGCTTAGAGTTATTGGAGCAGTACTTC.

The chain recombines TRBV30 with TRBJ1-5, with TRBD1 matching 7 bases. The V gene end was trimmed by 3 bases and the J gene end by 2 bases; junction bases not matched to a gene: 4. Per germline, CDR1 GTSNPN and CDR2 SVGIG (reference sequence). This CDR3 has 14 residues. The chain's CDR3 is CAWRIGQGNQPQHF. The CDR3 nucleotides read TGTGCCTGGAGGATAGGACAGGGCAATCAGCCCCAGCATTTT.

The chain employs TRBV7-8 and TRBJ2-4, with D perhaps TRBD2 (5 bases). V was cut by 5 bases and J by 2 bases, with 19 bases left in between. This CDR3 comprises 17 residues. Looked up from germline, CDR1 is SGHVS and CDR2 is FQNEAQ. CDR3 in amino acids: CASSPPRVGLTKNIQYF. The CDR3 DNA is TGTGCCAGCAGCCCCCCGCGGGTAGGACTGACCAAAAACATTCAGTACTTC.

V and J are TRBV9 and TRBJ2-2, with a weak D call TRBD2 (5 bases). CDR1 is SGDLS, CDR2 YYNGEE, per germline. The CDR3 covers 15 residues. Trimming pared 2 bases from V and 4 bases from J, leaving 12 bases between. The CDR3 spells CASSVEGVGTGELFF. DNA of the CDR3: TGTGCCAGCAGCGTTGAGGGAGTGGGCACCGGGGAGCTGTTTTTT. The full variable domain, in which reference TRBV9 and TRBJ2-2 provide the parts outside the CDR3, is DSGVTQTPKHLITATGQRVTLRCSPRSGDLSVYWYQQSLDQGLQFLIQYYNGEERAKGNILERFSAQQFPDLHSELNLSSLELGDSALYFCASSVEGVGTGELFFGEGSRLTVL.

This clone was picked up one time. The rearrangement joins TRBV5-6 to TRBJ2-2, with TRBD2 matching over 15 bases. This CDR3 contains 19 residues. V was pared by 4 bases and J by 0 bases, with 7 bases of the junction left unmatched. Germline V CDR1 and CDR2: SGHDT, YYEEEE. The CDR3 nucleotides are TGTGCCAGCAGCGAACCGGGACTAGCGGGGGGTACGAACACCGGGGAGCTGTTTTTT. Amino acids: CASSEPGLAGGTNTGELFF.

The table lists this clone with a few counts. This rearrangement joins TRBV7-6 to TRBJ2-1; maybe TRBD1 (5 bases). V lost 1 base to trimming and J lost 0 bases, with 10 bases between them. The CDR3 length is 16 residues. Germline lookup yields CDR1 SGHVS and CDR2 FNYEAQ. As DNA, the CDR3 is TGTGCCAGCAGCTTAGAGGCTACAGGCTCCTACAATGAGCAGTTCTTC. Translated, it gives CASSLEATGSYNEQFF.

J is TRBJ2-1 and V is TRBV7-2, with 10 bases fitting TRBD2. V shed 1 base and J 4 bases; nucleotides not matched to a gene: 4. Germline loops: CDR1 SGHTA, CDR2 FQGNSA. The CDR3 length is 16 residues. The CDR3: CASSLVSGRPYNEQFF. CDR3 nucleotides: TGTGCCAGCAGCTTAGTTAGCGGGAGGCCATACAATGAGCAGTTCTTC.

The chain has TRBV29-1 and TRBJ2-3; 10 nucleotides agree with TRBD2. This CDR3 region has 15 residues. Germline CDR1 SQVTM, CDR2 ANQGSEA. V gave up 4 bases and J gave up 2 bases; unmatched junction bases: 6. CDR3 in DNA: TGCAGCGTTGCACTACTAGCGGGATTCACAGATACGCAGTATTTT. Its protein is CSVALLAGFTDTQYF.

This clone was detected only a few times. This chain connects TRBV30 to TRBJ1-2, with D perhaps matching TRBD1 (5 bases). The germline V and J ends were trimmed by 2 bases and 4 bases, with 17 bases remaining between them. Germline CDR1 GTSNPN, CDR2 SVGIG (reference sequence). The CDR3 has 15 residues. CDR3 bases: TGTGCCTGGAGTCAGGAACAGGAGCGGGGCTATGGCTACACCTTC. This translates into CAWSQEQERGYGYTF.